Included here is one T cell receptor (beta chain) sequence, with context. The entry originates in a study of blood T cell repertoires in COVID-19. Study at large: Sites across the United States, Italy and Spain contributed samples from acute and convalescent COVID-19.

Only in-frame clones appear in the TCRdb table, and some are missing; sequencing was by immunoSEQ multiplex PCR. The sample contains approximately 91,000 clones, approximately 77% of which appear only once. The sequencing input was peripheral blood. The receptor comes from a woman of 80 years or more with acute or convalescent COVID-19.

CDR3 amino acids: CASSPGLAGAGEQYF. The CDR3 DNA reads as TGTGCCAGCAGTCCGGGACTAGCGGGCGCAGGAGAGCAGTACTTC. This chain links TRBV2 with TRBJ2-7; 12 positions agree with TRBD2. With V trimmed by 5 bases and J by 7 bases, 9 bases remained unmatched. Germline assignment: CDR1 SNHLY and CDR2 FYNNEI. CDR3 length: 15 amino acids.